These 14 T cell receptor beta chains were sequenced from one sample in a study of T-cell memory formation after mild COVID-19. A single record per CDR3 protein comes from TCRdb applying MiXCR to the 5' RACE reads. In the table there are hundreds of thousands of distinct CDR3 sequences, about 19% of which are singletons. The sample was PBMCs or a T cell subset sorted from them (not recorded which). Receptor source: an adult woman who had mild COVID-19 (a few samples of this study predate the infection). Cell type and time point are not known.

This clonotype occurred a few times. This chain connects TRBV6-2 or TRBV6-3 to TRBJ1-5, with 8 nucleotides matching TRBD1. Looked up from germline, CDR1 is MNHEY and CDR2 is SVGEGT. This CDR3 region has 14 residues. Trimming removed 5 bases from V and 6 bases from J; junction bases left unmatched: 6. The CDR3 spells CASSIQGGRQPQHF. For the CDR3, the DNA is TGTGCCAGCAGTATACAGGGGGGGCGTCAGCCCCAGCATTTT.

This sequence joins TRBV29-1 and TRBJ2-7; a weak D match, TRBD1 (6 bases). The CDR3 extends over 14 amino acids. Between the trimmed V and J ends, which lost 3 bases and 1 base, there was a span of 13 bases. Germline V lookup: CDR1 SQVTM, CDR2 ANQGSEA. This CDR3 reads CSVEKAGASYEQYF. The CDR3, as DNA: TGCAGCGTTGAGAAGGCAGGGGCTTCCTACGAGCAGTACTTC.

V is TRBV15 and J is TRBJ1-2; no firm D call. V was pared by 5 bases and J by 3 bases, with 13 bases between. Germline V gene lookup returns CDR1 LNHNV and CDR2 YYDKDF (reference sequence). This CDR3 is built from 14 residues. CDR3: CATSLGPPDYGYTF. DNA for the CDR3: TGTGCCACCAGCCTAGGACCTCCGGACTATGGCTACACCTTC.

The rearrangement links TRBV4-1 to TRBJ1-2, with 11 bases matching TRBD1. Germline V gene lookup returns CDR1 MGHRA and CDR2 YSYEKL. The CDR3 spans 18 residues. The ends lost 3 bases at V and 8 bases at J; junction bases unmatched: 17. The CDR3 DNA reads as TGCGCCAGCAGCCAGCGTTGGACAGGGGGCAATGTAGTGCGGGGCTACACCTTC. Its translation is CASSQRWTGGNVVRGYTF.

This rearrangement joins TRBV7-6 to TRBJ1-1, with TRBD1 as a possible D gene (6 bases). Germline-derived CDR1 and CDR2 are SGHVS and FNYEAQ. The CDR3 extends over 16 amino acids. V was clipped by 2 bases and J by 6 bases, with 19 bases between them. CDR3 residues: CASSLLAGGERPEAFF. The CDR3 DNA follows: TGTGCCAGCAGCTTACTAGCGGGGGGCGAGAGACCTGAAGCTTTCTTT.

This clonotype came up a few times. This chain uses TRBV29-1 with TRBJ2-5; D is tentatively TRBD1 or TRBD2 (5 bases each). In germline, CDR1 is SQVTM, CDR2 ANQGSEA. The CDR3 spans 13 residues. V gave up 3 bases and J gave up 11 bases, with 19 bases separating them. Here the CDR3 reads CSVDGTAEESQYF. The DNA of the CDR3 is TGCAGCGTTGATGGGACCGCCGAAGAATCTCAGTACTTC. Full variable domain (rest looked up from reference TRBV29-1 and TRBJ2-5): SAVISQKPSRDICQRGTSLTIQCQVDSQVTMMFWYRQQPGQSLTLIATANQGSEATYESGFVIDKFPISRPNLTFSTLTVSNMSPEDSSIYLCSVDGTAEESQYFGPGTRLLVL.

J is TRBJ2-3 and V is TRBV30, with 10 bases lining up with TRBD2. Germline loops: CDR1 GTSNPN, CDR2 SVGIG (reference sequence). The CDR3 is 15 residues long. V shed 4 bases and J 3 bases; nucleotides not matched to a gene: 7. CDR3 coding DNA: TGTGCCTGGACCAGACTAGCGGGTCGGACAGATACGCAGTATTTT. Amino acid sequence: CAWTRLAGRTDTQYF.

The chain links TRBV18 to TRBJ2-1, with TRBD2 matching 9 bases. The CDR3 is 15 residues long. The junction had 4 bases not matched to a gene; V was cut back by 1 base and J by 6 bases. CDR1 is KGHSH, CDR2 LQKENI, per germline. In DNA form, the CDR3 reads TGTGCCAGCTCACCACTAGCGGGAGTGGCCAATGAGCAGTTCTTC. Its protein is CASSPLAGVANEQFF.

This clonotype was seen a handful of times. This chain uses TRBV5-6 with TRBJ2-7; D assignment may be TRBD1 or TRBD2 (5 bases each). There are 17 residues in the CDR3. V shed 0 bases and J shed 6 bases, with 22 bases lying between them. Per germline, CDR1 SGHDT and CDR2 YYEEEE. CDR3 sequence reads: CASSLGWGSALTREQYF. The DNA of the CDR3 is TGTGCCAGCAGCTTGGGATGGGGGAGCGCCCTGACCCGCGAGCAGTACTTC.

CDR3 region: CASSFWTGSSEAFF. CDR3 nucleotides: TGTGCCAGCAGTTTTTGGACAGGGTCCTCTGAAGCTTTCTTT. The chain recombines TRBV27 with TRBJ1-1; 8 bases match TRBD1. J gave up 6 bases and V 3 bases, and 6 bases lay outside the gene matches. Germline CDR1 is MNHEY and CDR2 is SMNVEV (reference sequence). The CDR3 length is 14 residues.

This clonotype was recorded once. This chain links TRBV7-2 with TRBJ2-3, with 9 bases aligning to TRBD2. The ends lost 5 bases at V and 4 bases at J; junction bases unmatched: 7. Germline CDR1 is SGHTA and CDR2 is FQGNSA. The CDR3 consists of 15 residues. This chain's CDR3 is CASSPQTSGADTQYF. DNA of the CDR3: TGTGCCAGCAGCCCACAGACTAGCGGAGCAGATACGCAGTATTTT.

This clonotype came up a few times. The CDR3 spells CASFSGGSGRTETQYF. CDR3 DNA: TGTGCCAGCTTCTCGGGAGGTAGCGGGAGGACAGAGACCCAGTACTTC. This chain connects TRBV6-6 to TRBJ2-5, with 10 bases identical to TRBD2. Germline loops: CDR1 MNHNY, CDR2 SVGAGI (reference sequence). V was clipped by 8 bases and J by 4 bases; unmatched bases: 13. CDR3 size: 16 residues.

This clonotype was detected many times. The DNA for the CDR3 is TGTGCCAGCAAGACGGATGGACAGGGGGGCGAAAAACTGTTTTTT. Translation gives CASKTDGQGGEKLFF. The chain couples TRBV6-5 to TRBJ1-4, with 10 bases fitting TRBD1. V lost 7 bases to trimming and J lost 8 bases; unmatched junction nucleotides: 10. Germline V gene lookup returns CDR1 MNHEY and CDR2 SVGAGI. The CDR3 consists of 15 residues.

This clonotype was seen a few times. The chain carries TRBV20-1 and TRBJ1-1, with D uncertain. Trimming shortened V by 8 bases and J by 2 bases, and 15 bases separated the two germline ends. Germline V gene sequence: CDR1 DFQATT, CDR2 SNEGSKA (reference sequence). The CDR3 runs to 13 residues. Here the CDR3 reads CSTPSGRNTEAFF. The DNA of the CDR3 is TGCAGTACCCCGTCCGGGCGTAACACTGAAGCTTTCTTT.